The 15 T cell receptor beta chains listed next were all sequenced from one sample in a study of T cell clonotyping in hematopoietic cell transplantation. The protocol was immunoSEQ multiplex PCR, while the TCRdb copy is restricted to in-frame clones and leaves out a portion. The sample contains 9,500 to 11,000 clones, about 89% of which appear only once. The sample consisted of PBMCs, taken 180 days after allogeneic stem cell transplant. The receptors were gathered from a male patient over 55 who had an allogeneic stem cell transplant from an unrelated donor, so the T cells may come from the graft donor. Some clones in this sample may be carry-over from other donors' samples.

V gene TRBV7-2 combines with J gene TRBJ1-6; D uncertain. The CDR3 sequence is 15 residues long. Germline V gene lookup returns CDR1 SGHTA and CDR2 FQGNSA. The V gene lost 1 base and the J gene lost 8 bases, with 12 bases spanning the gap. CDR3 bases: TGTGCCAGCAGCTTAGAGGGAGGTTGGGATTCACCCCTCCACTTT. This sequence encodes CASSLEGGWDSPLHF.

CDR3 DNA sequence: TGTGCCAGTAGTATTCCTCGGGCCGTCGCCGGGGAGCTGTTTTTT. This sequence encodes CASSIPRAVAGELFF. The chain couples TRBV19 to TRBJ2-2; no definite D call. The germline V and J ends were trimmed by 3 bases and 6 bases, with 14 bases remaining between them. CDR1 is LNHDA and CDR2 is SQIVND in the germline V gene (reference sequence). The CDR3 sequence is 15 residues long.

The V gene is TRBV6-6, the J gene TRBJ1-5; D is perhaps TRBD1 (5 bases). The CDR3 consists of 16 residues. CDR1 MNHNY and CDR2 SVGAGI come from the germline V gene (reference sequence). V dropped 3 bases and J dropped 1 base, with 13 bases sitting between them. The CDR3: CASSYQGIGSNQPQHF. DNA of the CDR3: TGTGCCAGCAGTTATCAGGGCATCGGGAGCAATCAGCCCCAGCATTTT.

DNA for the CDR3: TGTGCCAGCAGTTTCTACGGGACAGACCGTCATCAGCCCCAGCATTTT. Translating gives CASSFYGTDRHQPQHF. J is TRBJ1-5 and V is TRBV27, with 7 bases aligning to TRBD1. The CDR3 consists of 16 residues. The germline V gene has CDR1 MNHEY and CDR2 SMNVEV (reference sequence). J gave up 5 bases and V 3 bases, and 10 bases lay outside the gene matches.

The chain joins TRBV5-1 to TRBJ2-7; 9 nucleotides line up with TRBD1. Germline trimming cut 3 bases from V and 2 bases from J; bases unmatched to any gene: 3. The CDR3 sequence is 14 residues long. The V gene's germline CDR1 is SGHRS and CDR2 YFSETQ. The CDR3 sequence is CASSWTGAPYEQYF. The DNA for the CDR3 is TGCGCCAGCAGCTGGACAGGGGCCCCCTACGAGCAGTACTTC.

The chain couples TRBV7-9 to TRBJ1-1, with 7 bases identical to TRBD1. Germline V lookup: CDR1 SEHNR, CDR2 FQNEAQ (reference sequence). The ends lost 5 bases at V and 2 bases at J; junction bases unmatched: 5. CDR3 length equals 14 residues. CDR3 in amino acids: CASSKTGSNTEAFF. The CDR3 coding sequence is TGTGCCAGCAGCAAGACAGGGTCCAACACTGAAGCTTTCTTT.

The J gene is TRBJ1-6, the V gene TRBV7-9; a possible D gene is TRBD1 (5 bases). Looked up from germline, CDR1 is SEHNR and CDR2 is FQNEAQ (reference sequence). Trimming removed 1 base at V and 2 bases at J, with 12 bases between. This CDR3 has 17 residues. CDR3 sequence: CASSLVGQGAYNSPLHF. The CDR3 coding sequence is TGTGCCAGCAGCTTAGTTGGCCAGGGAGCCTATAATTCACCCCTCCACTTT.

J is TRBJ2-6 and V is TRBV11-1; D gene uncertain. V was shortened by 2 bases and J by 1 base, with 6 bases between the two germline ends. The CDR3 runs 15 residues. In germline, CDR1 is SGHAT, CDR2 FQDESV (reference sequence). CDR3 protein: CASSLQVSGANVLTF. CDR3 sequence (DNA): TGTGCCAGCAGCTTACAGGTTTCTGGGGCCAACGTCCTGACTTTC.

The rearrangement joins TRBV19 to TRBJ2-4; the D is unclear. The V gene lost 5 bases and the J gene lost 1 base, with 12 bases spanning the gap. The germline V gene has CDR1 LNHDA and CDR2 SQIVND (reference sequence). The CDR3 is 15 amino acids. CDR3 bases: TGTGCCAGTAGTCCGACCTTGGGGGCCAAAAACATTCAGTACTTC. As protein: CASSPTLGAKNIQYF.

V and J are TRBV28 and TRBJ1-5, with D unresolved. The germline CDR1 and CDR2 sequences are MDHEN and SYDVKM. CDR3 length equals 14 residues. Deletions cut 8 bases from V and 4 bases from J, with 15 bases between. CDR3 bases: TGTGCCAGCGCGGAGGCACTCCAGAATCAGCCCCAGCATTTT. Translated, it gives CASAEALQNQPQHF.

The chain recombines TRBV19 with TRBJ2-3; TRBD2 matches at 11 bases. V shed 8 bases, J shed 3 bases, and the junction held 19 bases outside the gene matches. CDR1 is LNHDA and CDR2 is SQIVND in the germline V gene (reference sequence). The CDR3 loop spans 19 amino acids. CDR3 protein: CASSRLPGLAEGRTDTQYF. CDR3 bases: TGTGCCAGTTCCAGACTCCCGGGACTAGCGGAAGGGAGGACAGATACGCAGTATTTT.

This clone was detected only once. The rearrangement uses TRBV2 and TRBJ2-7, with TRBD2 matching over 9 bases. The CDR3 has 14 amino acids. The J segment lost 1 base and the V segment lost 3 bases, leaving 1 base of the junction unmatched. CDR1 and CDR2 (germline): SNHLY, FYNNEI. Here the CDR3 DNA reads TGTGCCAGCAGTGACGCGGGGGGGTCCTACGAGCAGTACTTC. This gives the protein CASSDAGGSYEQYF.

The rearrangement joins TRBV7-2 to TRBJ1-1; no clear D. Germline V gives CDR1 SGHTA, CDR2 FQGNSA. The CDR3 has 11 residues. V lost 1 base and J 6 bases, leaving 3 bases between the germline ends. CDR3 sequence: CASSLVAEAFF. As DNA, the CDR3 is TGTGCCAGCAGCTTAGTGGCTGAAGCTTTCTTT. The whole variable domain, filled in from reference TRBV7-2 and TRBJ1-1, reads GAGVSQSPSNKVTEKGKDVELRCDPISGHTALYWYRQSLGQGLEFLIYFQGNSAPDKSGLPSDRFSAERTGGSVSTLTIQRTQQEDSAVYLCASSLVAEAFFGQGTRLTVV.

This chain links TRBV7-9 with TRBJ2-7; D is unclear. The CDR3 sequence is 12 residues long. Germline-derived CDR1 and CDR2 are SEHNR and FQNEAQ (reference sequence). With 5 bases removed from V and 2 bases from J, the gap between germline ends came to 7 bases. CDR3 bases: TGTGCCAGCAGCGTCGACACCTACGAGCAGTACTTC. Amino acid sequence: CASSVDTYEQYF.

The gene calls are TRBV5-1 and TRBJ1-5; tentative D call: TRBD1 (5 bases). Germline-derived CDR1 and CDR2 are SGHRS and YFSETQ. The CDR3 consists of 13 residues. V shed 1 base and J shed 4 bases, with 6 bases lying between them. Here the CDR3 DNA reads TGCGCCAGCAGCTTGTCAGGGAATCAGCCCCAGCATTTT. Residues: CASSLSGNQPQHF.